These T cell receptor beta chains were read from a single sample in a study of cytomegalovirus exposure and HLA in healthy donors. Profiled with immunoSEQ multiplex PCR; TCRdb holds only in-frame clones, not every one. The data contain 58,000 or so clones, less than 75% of them seen just once; the ten biggest clones take up about 23%. The specimen sequenced was PBMCs. These receptors all stem from a middle-aged man in good health and CMV-seropositive. Both conserved end residues are part of each CDR3. Each record gives: J gene, V gene, D gene, clone size, CDR3 protein, CDR3 DNA. D genes are given only for firm matches. For some rows the clone size is stated as once, few or many, or as a class when expanded; others skip it.

j_gene: TRBJ1-5; v_gene: TRBV5-4; d_gene: NA; abundance: NA; CDR3aa: CASSVSGEGGAQPQHF; CDR3nt: TGTGCCAGCAGCGTCAGCGGGGAAGGGGGGGCTCAGCCCCAGCATTTT
j_gene: TRBJ1-6; v_gene: TRBV30; d_gene: TRBD1; abundance: NA; CDR3aa: CAWSVRGQGLNSYNSPLHF; CDR3nt: TGTGCCTGGAGTGTACGTGGACAGGGGCTAAACTCCTATAATTCACCCCTCCACTTT
j_gene: TRBJ1-1; v_gene: TRBV27; d_gene: TRBD1; abundance: NA; CDR3aa: CASGDRNTEAFF; CDR3nt: TGTGCCAGCGGGGACAGGAACACTGAAGCTTTCTTT
j_gene: TRBJ2-7; v_gene: TRBV10-3; d_gene: TRBD1; abundance: NA; CDR3aa: CATTGQGAYEQYF; CDR3nt: TGTGCCACCACGGGACAGGGGGCCTACGAGCAGTACTTC
j_gene: TRBJ2-2; v_gene: TRBV7-6; d_gene: NA; abundance: NA; CDR3aa: CASSLSIGELFF; CDR3nt: TGTGCCAGCAGCTTATCCATCGGGGAGCTGTTTTTT
j_gene: TRBJ1-2; v_gene: TRBV28; d_gene: NA; abundance: NA; CDR3aa: CASSLRGLYGYTF; CDR3nt: TGTGCCAGCAGTTTACGAGGGTTGTATGGCTACACCTTC
j_gene: TRBJ1-4; v_gene: TRBV6-5; d_gene: TRBD1; abundance: NA; CDR3aa: CASRPGQANEKLFF; CDR3nt: TGTGCCAGCAGACCGGGACAGGCTAATGAAAAACTGTTTTTT
j_gene: TRBJ1-1; v_gene: TRBV19; d_gene: TRBD1; abundance: few; CDR3aa: CASTPRGQGPEAFF; CDR3nt: TGTGCCAGTACCCCCAGGGGGCAAGGGCCTGAAGCTTTCTTT
j_gene: TRBJ2-5; v_gene: TRBV2; d_gene: NA; abundance: few; CDR3aa: CASSELRGGQETQYF; CDR3nt: TGTGCCAGCAGTGAATTGAGGGGGGGCCAAGAGACCCAGTACTTC
j_gene: TRBJ2-7; v_gene: TRBV30; d_gene: NA; abundance: NA; CDR3aa: CAWSVQVYEQYF; CDR3nt: TGTGCCTGGAGTGTACAAGTGTACGAGCAGTACTTC
j_gene: TRBJ2-7; v_gene: TRBV9; d_gene: TRBD2; abundance: NA; CDR3aa: CASNRNPGLGSYEQYF; CDR3nt: TGTGCCAGCAACCGCAACCCGGGACTAGGCTCCTACGAGCAGTACTTC
j_gene: TRBJ1-5; v_gene: TRBV10-3; d_gene: TRBD1; abundance: once; CDR3aa: CAISRTGGDQPQHF; CDR3nt: TGTGCCATCAGCCGGACAGGGGGAGATCAGCCCCAGCATTTT
j_gene: TRBJ2-2; v_gene: TRBV6-1; d_gene: NA; abundance: few; CDR3aa: CASRDSLGGELFF; CDR3nt: TGTGCCAGCAGAGACTCCCTGGGTGGGGAGCTGTTTTTT
j_gene: TRBJ2-3; v_gene: TRBV28; d_gene: TRBD2; abundance: once; CDR3aa: CASKLAGGKDTQYF; CDR3nt: TGTGCCAGCAAACTAGCGGGAGGGAAAGATACGCAGTATTTT
j_gene: TRBJ2-5; v_gene: TRBV10-2; d_gene: NA; abundance: NA; CDR3aa: CASSETSKQETQYF; CDR3nt: TGCGCCAGCAGTGAAACTAGCAAACAAGAGACCCAGTACTTC
j_gene: TRBJ2-5; v_gene: TRBV5-1; d_gene: NA; abundance: NA; CDR3aa: CASSLKGVQETQYF; CDR3nt: TGCGCCAGCAGCTTAAAAGGGGTCCAAGAGACCCAGTACTTC
j_gene: TRBJ1-5; v_gene: TRBV28; d_gene: TRBD1; abundance: NA; CDR3aa: CASSFAGQGNQPQHF; CDR3nt: TGTGCCAGCAGTTTTGCAGGACAGGGAAATCAGCCCCAGCATTTT
j_gene: TRBJ2-5; v_gene: TRBV4-1; d_gene: TRBD2; abundance: NA; CDR3aa: CASSQDRLLAGGPQTQYF; CDR3nt: TGCGCCAGCAGCCAAGACCGCCTACTAGCGGGAGGACCCCAGACCCAGTACTTC
j_gene: TRBJ1-1; v_gene: TRBV29-1; d_gene: NA; abundance: NA; CDR3aa: CSATTGSNTEAFF; CDR3nt: TGCAGCGCCACAACAGGGTCAAACACTGAAGCTTTCTTT
j_gene: TRBJ1-3; v_gene: TRBV15; d_gene: NA; abundance: NA; CDR3aa: CATSRARVGSGNTIYF; CDR3nt: TGTGCCACCAGCAGAGCGAGGGTCGGCTCTGGAAACACCATATATTTT